These T cell receptor beta chains were read from a single sample in a study of shared clonotypes between healthy human individuals. The data were produced by immunoSEQ multiplex PCR, yet TCRdb's version contains in-frame clones alone and is incomplete. The data contain fewer than 100,000 clones, around 67% of them seen just once; the ten biggest clones take up roughly 43%. The sample was memory CD8+ T cells sorted from blood. All receptors come from a man in his thirties or forties in good health. The CDR3 runs from the conserved cysteine through the conserved F or W. D genes are given only for firm matches. Clone size appears in some rows only: once, few, many, or a class for an expanded clone.

CDR3 protein	CDR3 DNA	D gene	V gene	J gene	clone size
CASSLNRETSDHEQFF	TGCGCCAGCAGCTTGAATCGCGAGACTAGCGACCATGAGCAGTTCTTC	TRBD2	TRBV5-1	TRBJ2-1	-
CSVEPDRATDTQYF	TGCAGCGTTGAACCGGACAGGGCAACAGATACGCAGTATTTT	TRBD1	TRBV29-1	TRBJ2-3	once
CASSGTGGWNSNQPQHF	TGTGCCAGCAGTGGGACAGGGGGCTGGAACAGCAATCAGCCCCAGCATTTT	TRBD1	TRBV25-1	TRBJ1-5	few
CASSHPGTAKETQYF	TGCGCCAGCAGTCATCCCGGGACAGCGAAAGAGACCCAGTACTTC	TRBD1	TRBV23-1	TRBJ2-5	few
CASSHYQGLDEKLFF	TGTGCCAGCAGCCATTATCAGGGGCTAGATGAAAAACTGTTTTTT	-	TRBV14	TRBJ1-4	few
CASSFDIPSYNEQFF	TGTGCCAGCAGTTTTGACATACCGTCCTACAATGAGCAGTTCTTC	-	TRBV7-8	TRBJ2-1	medium-sized
CATNLGQTNTGELFF	TGTGCCACCAACTTGGGCCAAACGAACACCGGGGAGCTGTTTTTT	-	TRBV15	TRBJ2-2	few
CASSLGTSDFGQYF	TGCGCCAGCAGCTTAGGGACTAGCGACTTTGGGCAGTACTTC	TRBD2	TRBV5-1	TRBJ2-7	many
CASSPGHNSNQPQHF	TGCGCCAGCAGTCCCGGACACAATAGCAATCAGCCCCAGCATTTT	-	TRBV5-1	TRBJ1-5	few
CASSMGLAGLGEQYF	TGTGCCAGCAGCATGGGACTAGCGGGACTCGGGGAGCAGTACTTC	TRBD2	TRBV27	TRBJ2-7	-
CASRKGLLSYEQYF	TGTGCCAGCAGGAAGGGACTGCTCTCCTACGAGCAGTACTTC	-	TRBV27	TRBJ2-7	-
CASSLASGRTEQYF	TGTGCCAGCAGTTTGGCTAGCGGGAGAACGGAGCAGTACTTC	TRBD2	TRBV27	TRBJ2-7	-
CATSSGSQYEQFF	TGTGCCACTTCTAGCGGGAGTCAGTATGAGCAGTTCTTC	TRBD2	TRBV28	TRBJ2-1	many
CATSRDNLQSGNEQFF	TGTGCCACCAGCAGAGATAATTTGCAGTCCGGCAATGAGCAGTTCTTC	-	TRBV15	TRBJ2-1	once
CASSPRGGANTGELFF	TGTGCCAGCAGCCCCAGGGGGGGAGCGAACACCGGGGAGCTGTTTTTT	-	TRBV7-8	TRBJ2-2	few
CASSPAGGASYNEQFF	TGTGCCAGCAGCCCTGCGGGAGGAGCCTCCTACAATGAGCAGTTCTTC	TRBD2	TRBV28	TRBJ2-1	-
CASSLRTSGRGETQYF	TGTGCCAGCAGCTTACGGACTAGCGGGAGGGGAGAGACCCAGTACTTC	TRBD2	TRBV7-7	TRBJ2-5	many
CASRKGGGNQPQHF	TGTGCCAGCAGAAAAGGGGGAGGCAATCAGCCCCAGCATTTT	-	TRBV2	TRBJ1-5	-
CASSQFRGYEQYF	TGCGCCAGCAGCCAATTTAGGGGGTACGAGCAGTACTTC	-	TRBV4-3	TRBJ2-7	few
CASSQQDSSTDTQYF	TGTGCCAGCTCCCAACAGGATTCTAGCACAGATACGCAGTATTTT	-	TRBV18	TRBJ2-3	once
CASTLYIAGQETQYF	TGTGCCAGCACCCTTTACATAGCGGGACAAGAGACCCAGTACTTC	TRBD2	TRBV28	TRBJ2-5	-
CASSLEGDSSYEQYF	TGTGCCAGCAGCTTAGAAGGGGATAGCTCCTACGAGCAGTACTTC	-	TRBV7-2	TRBJ2-7	many
CASSEQQGTDTQYF	TGCGCCAGCAGTGAGCAACAGGGCACAGATACGCAGTATTTT	-	TRBV10-2	TRBJ2-3	many
CASSGRGLAGGDEQFF	TGTGCCAGTAGTGGCCGGGGACTAGCGGGTGGGGATGAGCAGTTCTTC	TRBD2	TRBV19	TRBJ2-1	-
CASSLVFGTDLTYEQYF	TGTGCCAGCAGCTTAGTATTCGGGACAGACCTGACCTACGAGCAGTACTTC	TRBD1	TRBV7-9	TRBJ2-7	-
CASSESKSRKTYGYTF	TGTGCCAGCAGCGAATCCAAATCTCGAAAGACCTATGGCTACACCTTC	-	TRBV7-6	TRBJ1-2	few
CASSSLLAGTGHYNEQFF	TGTGCCAGCAGCAGTTTACTAGCGGGAACGGGCCACTACAATGAGCAGTTCTTC	TRBD2	TRBV9	TRBJ2-1	-
CATAGHSYEQYF	TGTGCCACGGCAGGGCACTCCTACGAGCAGTACTTC	-	TRBV6-5	TRBJ2-7	few
CASSAGTSEGNEQFF	TGTGCCAGCAGTGCCGGGACTAGCGAGGGCAATGAGCAGTTCTTC	TRBD2	TRBV6-4	TRBJ2-1	few
CASSIGTLYTGELFF	TGTGCCAGTAGTATAGGGACTTTGTACACCGGGGAGCTGTTTTTT	-	TRBV19	TRBJ2-2	many
CASSALGAVTDTQYF	TGTGCCAGCAGTGCCCTAGGGGCAGTAACAGATACGCAGTATTTT	-	TRBV6-6	TRBJ2-3	-
CASRRSHLYSGNTIYF	TGTGCCAGCAGACGCTCCCATCTGTACTCTGGAAACACCATATATTTT	-	TRBV11-1	TRBJ1-3	-
CASSPSGSLHNEQFF	TGTGCCAGCAGTCCTAGCGGGAGCCTTCACAATGAGCAGTTCTTC	TRBD2	TRBV6-4	TRBJ2-1	many
CASSHEQNTPYEQYF	TGCGCCAGCAGCCACGAACAGAATACTCCCTACGAGCAGTACTTC	-	TRBV4-1	TRBJ2-7	-
CASSEEALIYTEAFF	TGTGCCAGCAGTGAGGAGGCCCTTATTTACACTGAAGCTTTCTTT	-	TRBV2	TRBJ1-1	-
CASSLDFELRGETQYF	TGCGCCAGCAGCTTGGACTTCGAGCTCCGGGGAGAGACCCAGTACTTC	-	TRBV5-1	TRBJ2-5	-
CASSFGPSSYEQYF	TGTGCCAGCAGCTTCGGGCCGAGCTCCTACGAGCAGTACTTC	-	TRBV7-6	TRBJ2-7	-
CASSLVVDNQETQYF	TGTGCCAGCAGCTTGGTCGTAGACAACCAAGAGACCCAGTACTTC	-	TRBV7-2	TRBJ2-5	-
CASGPGQGNEQYF	TGTGCCAGCGGACCGGGACAGGGGAACGAGCAGTACTTC	TRBD1	TRBV9	TRBJ2-7	-
CASSLYLAGNNEQFF	TGTGCCAGCAGCTTATACTTAGCGGGTAACAATGAGCAGTTCTTC	TRBD2	TRBV7-1	TRBJ2-1	-
CASRRGLAGTYEQYF	TGTGCCAGCAGGCGGGGACTAGCGGGGACCTACGAGCAGTACTTC	TRBD2	TRBV7-9	TRBJ2-7	-
CASSPTAGTGASEQYF	TGTGCCAGCAGCCCTACTGCCGGGACAGGGGCCTCCGAGCAGTACTTC	TRBD1	TRBV4-2	TRBJ2-7	-
CASSPQITGELFF	TGTGCCAGCAGCCCTCAAATCACCGGGGAGCTGTTTTTT	-	TRBV14	TRBJ2-2	once
CASSDPTSGSDTDTQYF	TGTGCCAGCAGTGACCCGACTAGCGGGAGCGACACAGATACGCAGTATTTT	TRBD2	TRBV25-1	TRBJ2-3	-
CSVTRENTGELFF	TGCAGCGTGACTAGGGAGAACACCGGGGAGCTGTTTTTT	-	TRBV29-1	TRBJ2-2	-
CASRRQGGNEQYF	TGTGCCAGCAGGCGACAGGGGGGTAACGAGCAGTACTTC	TRBD1	TRBV6-5	TRBJ2-7	-